This T cell receptor beta chain was sequenced in a study of blood T cell repertoires in COVID-19. Study in general: Collection of acute and convalescent COVID-19 samples took place in the United States, Italy and Spain. T cells, B-cell-depleted T cells, or PBMCs provided the cDNA or gDNA that served as material.

The repertoire was sequenced with immunoSEQ multiplex PCR; TCRdb's copy has only in-frame clones and lacks some. The profile shows 150,000 or so clones, roughly 86% of them singletons. This CDR3 has 18 residues. Trimming took 10 bases from V and 0 from J; bases not matched to a gene: 17. This chain links TRBV6-7 with TRBJ1-4, with 7 bases that match TRBD1. TRBV6-7 is placed among ORFs of uncertain function. The sequence came from a woman aged 55-70 years with acute or convalescent COVID-19. Sequences were obtained from peripheral blood. The CDR3 reads CATLTGLRTPPTNEKLFF. The CDR3 DNA sequence: TGTGCCACACTGACAGGGTTACGAACTCCCCCAACTAATGAAAAACTGTTTTTT.